Listed below are T cell receptor beta chains from one sample, sequenced in a study of spatial heterogeneity in lung cancer. MiXCR was run by TCRdb on the 5' RACE reads, yielding one entry per CDR3 protein. The data show about 27,000 distinct CDR3 sequences, 6% to 7.5% seen once. The sequenced sample was PBMCs, obtained at surgery. The receptor set was obtained from a male donor with early-stage non-small cell lung cancer. CDR3s include the opening cysteine and the closing phenylalanine or tryptophan. A D gene is named only where the DNA matches it firmly. The size of a clone is reported for some rows only, either as once, few or many, or as a class for expanded clones.

j_call v_call d_call clone_size cdr3_nt cdr3_aa
TRBJ1-1 TRBV18 TRBD1 medium-sized TGTGCCAGCTCCCCCGACAGGGGGGGAACTGAAGCTTTCTTT CASSPDRGGTEAFF
TRBJ2-7 TRBV11-2 TRBD2 many TGTGCCAGCAGCCGATCTACTAGCGAAACCTACGAGCAGTACTTC CASSRSTSETYEQYF
TRBJ2-3 TRBV11-2 NA NA TGTGCCAGCAGCTTAGGTCCAGGAAGGGGCACAGATACGCAGTATTTT CASSLGPGRGTDTQYF
TRBJ1-2 TRBV29-1 NA NA TGCAGCGTTGAATTGGGCTTTGGCTACACCTTC CSVELGFGYTF
TRBJ2-2 TRBV6-5 TRBD1 many TGTGCCAGCAGTTACGGACAGGGGGCTGGTACCGGGGAGCTGTTTTTT CASSYGQGAGTGELFF
TRBJ2-3 TRBV29-1 TRBD1 NA TGCAGCGTTGAAGATCTTCGACAGGGGAGCACAGATACGCAGTATTTT CSVEDLRQGSTDTQYF
TRBJ2-4 TRBV29-1 NA NA TGCAGCGCCCCGCGTCGTCTTCCCGCCTTCCAATCTCTAGCCAAAAACATTCAGTACTTC CSAPRRLPAFQSLAKNIQYF
TRBJ2-7 TRBV5-1 NA many TGCGCCAGCAGCCAGGGACCTCGAGGCTACGAGCAGTACTTC CASSQGPRGYEQYF
TRBJ2-7 TRBV7-2 TRBD1 NA TGTGCCAGCAGCCTACGAGGGGACAGGGTGTCTGAGCAGTACTTC CASSLRGDRVSEQYF
TRBJ1-6 TRBV5-1 TRBD1 many TGCGCCAGCAGCACCTCCGGACAGGGATCACCCCTCCACTTT CASSTSGQGSPLHF
TRBJ1-1 TRBV28 NA many TGTGCCATCAACAGGGATCCGAACACTGAAGCTTTCTTT CAINRDPNTEAFF
TRBJ2-5 TRBV10-3 NA few TGTGCCATCAGCAGCGGACCAGGGTCCCAGTACTTC CAISSGPGSQYF
TRBJ2-2 TRBV19 TRBD1 many TGTGCCACCTACAGGGGATCCGGGGAGCTGTTTTTT CATYRGSGELFF